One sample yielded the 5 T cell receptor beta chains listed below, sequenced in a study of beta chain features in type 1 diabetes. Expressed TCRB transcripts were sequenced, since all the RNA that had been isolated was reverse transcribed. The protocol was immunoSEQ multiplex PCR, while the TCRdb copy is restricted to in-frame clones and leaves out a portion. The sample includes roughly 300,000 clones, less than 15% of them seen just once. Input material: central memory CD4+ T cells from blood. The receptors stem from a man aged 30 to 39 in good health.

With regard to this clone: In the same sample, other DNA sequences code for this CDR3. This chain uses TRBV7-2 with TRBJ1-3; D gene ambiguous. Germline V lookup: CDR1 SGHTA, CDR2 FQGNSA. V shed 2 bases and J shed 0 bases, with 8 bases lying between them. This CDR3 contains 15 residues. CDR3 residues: CASSLLLGSGNTIYF. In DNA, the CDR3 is TGTGCCAGCAGCTTACTACTCGGCTCTGGAAACACCATATATTTT.

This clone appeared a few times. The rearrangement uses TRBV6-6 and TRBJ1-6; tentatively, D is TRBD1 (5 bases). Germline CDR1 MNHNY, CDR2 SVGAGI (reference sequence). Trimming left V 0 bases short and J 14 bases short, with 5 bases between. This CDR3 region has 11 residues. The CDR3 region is CASSYSGALHF. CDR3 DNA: TGTGCCAGCAGTTACTCGGGGGCCCTCCACTTT.

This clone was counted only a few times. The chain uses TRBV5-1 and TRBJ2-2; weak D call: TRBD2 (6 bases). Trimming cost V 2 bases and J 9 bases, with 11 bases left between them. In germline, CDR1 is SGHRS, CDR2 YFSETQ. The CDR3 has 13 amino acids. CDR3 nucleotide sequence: TGCGCCAGCAGCTTCGGGGGTGGCAGGGAGCTGTTTTTT. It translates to CASSFGGGRELFF.

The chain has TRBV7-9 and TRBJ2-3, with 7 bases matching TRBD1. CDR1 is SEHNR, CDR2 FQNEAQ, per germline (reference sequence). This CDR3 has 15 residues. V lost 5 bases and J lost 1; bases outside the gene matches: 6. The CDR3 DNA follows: TGTGCCAGCAGCCGAACTACAGGGGGCACAGATACGCAGTATTTT. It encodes CASSRTTGGTDTQYF.

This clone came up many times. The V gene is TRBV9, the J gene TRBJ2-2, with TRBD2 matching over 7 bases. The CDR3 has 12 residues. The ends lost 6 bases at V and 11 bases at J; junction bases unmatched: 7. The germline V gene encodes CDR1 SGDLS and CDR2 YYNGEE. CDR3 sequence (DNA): TGTGCCAGCAAAAGGGGAGGGTCAGAGCTGTTTTTT. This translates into CASKRGGSELFF. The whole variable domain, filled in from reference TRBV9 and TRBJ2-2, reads DSGVTQTPKHLITATGQRVTLRCSPRSGDLSVYWYQQSLDQGLQFLIQYYNGEERAKGNILERFSAQQFPDLHSELNLSSLELGDSALYFCASKRGGSELFFGEGSRLTVL.